The rows below give T cell receptor beta chains drawn from one sample of a study of T cell changes during pregnancy in multiple sclerosis. The protocol was immunoSEQ multiplex PCR, while the TCRdb copy is restricted to in-frame clones and leaves out a portion. Here the sample spans roughly 80,000 clones, 93% being singletons. The sample was peripheral blood, taken in the second trimester of pregnancy. These receptors were obtained from a female donor with multiple sclerosis, enrolled in a pregnancy study. The CDR3 runs from the conserved cysteine through the conserved F or W. The D gene is left open where the match is weak. Rows may omit the clone size; those that give it use once, few, many or a size class.

J gene | V gene | clone size | D gene | CDR3 protein | CDR3 DNA
TRBJ1-1 | TRBV2 | NA | NA | CASSEGRASITEAFF | TGTGCCAGCAGTGAGGGGCGCGCTAGTATTACTGAAGCTTTCTTT
TRBJ2-1 | TRBV6-1 | NA | NA | CASRGLSYNEQFF | TGTGCCAGCAGGGGGCTCTCCTACAATGAGCAGTTCTTC
TRBJ2-1 | TRBV6-1 | NA | TRBD1 | CASSPWDSNEQFF | TGTGCCAGCAGTCCGTGGGACAGCAATGAGCAGTTCTTC
TRBJ2-5 | TRBV6-6 | NA | TRBD2 | CASNDDREGQETQYF | TGTGCCAGCAATGACGACCGGGAGGGCCAAGAGACCCAGTACTTC
TRBJ2-5 | TRBV6-5 | NA | TRBD2 | CASSYSMQREIKTQYF | TGTGCCAGCAGTTACTCGATGCAGCGGGAGATAAAGACCCAGTACTTC
TRBJ1-2 | TRBV6-1 | NA | NA | CASKKDGGHGYTF | TGTGCCAGCAAAAAAGACGGAGGCCATGGCTACACCTTC
TRBJ1-5 | TRBV6-1 | NA | TRBD1 | CASRIRQGRNQPQHF | TGTGCCAGCAGGATCCGACAGGGCCGCAATCAGCCCCAGCATTTT
TRBJ2-7 | TRBV15 | NA | NA | CATSRDVHYEQYF | TGTGCCACCAGCAGAGACGTACATTACGAGCAGTACTTC
TRBJ1-1 | TRBV4-1 | few | NA | CASSQGGAEAFF | TGCGCCAGCAGCCAAGGAGGCGCTGAAGCTTTCTTT
TRBJ1-2 | TRBV15 | NA | NA | CATSRDVGARDYGYTF | TGTGCCACCAGCAGAGATGTGGGGGCGCGGGACTATGGCTACACCTTC
TRBJ2-5 | TRBV7-8 | NA | TRBD2 | CASSLLISGLAAIQGTQYF | TGTGCCAGCAGCCTATTGATCTCCGGACTAGCGGCCATTCAAGGGACCCAGTACTTC
TRBJ1-4 | TRBV30 | NA | NA | CAWNHDSFNEKLFF | TGTGCCTGGAACCATGACAGCTTTAATGAAAAACTGTTTTTT
TRBJ2-7 | TRBV18 | NA | NA | CASLGEEYEQYF | TGTGCCAGCCTAGGGGAGGAATACGAGCAGTACTTC
TRBJ1-3 | TRBV11-2 | NA | NA | CASSLDTVSGNTIYF | TGTGCCAGCAGCTTAGATACAGTCTCTGGAAACACCATATATTTT
TRBJ1-5 | TRBV19 | NA | NA | CASHRQSNQPQHF | TGTGCCAGTCACAGGCAAAGCAATCAGCCCCAGCATTTT
TRBJ2-1 | TRBV5-1 | NA | NA | CASSLDGGWEQFF | TGCGCCAGCAGCTTGGATGGGGGCTGGGAGCAGTTCTTC
TRBJ2-7 | TRBV7-2 | NA | NA | CASSSGGTEQYF | TGTGCCAGCAGCTCCGGGGGGACAGAGCAGTACTTC
TRBJ2-1 | TRBV18 | once | NA | CASSPLSEVGNEQFF | TGTGCCAGCTCACCACTGTCGGAGGTTGGCAATGAGCAGTTCTTC
TRBJ1-2 | TRBV27 | NA | NA | CASSPGHTNYGYTF | TGTGCCAGCAGCCCGGGACATACTAACTATGGCTACACCTTC
TRBJ2-5 | TRBV9 | NA | NA | CASSVMGGVEETQYF | TGTGCCAGCAGCGTCATGGGGGGAGTAGAAGAGACCCAGTACTTC
TRBJ2-7 | TRBV27 | NA | TRBD2 | CASSPGLAGDLNYEQYF | TGTGCCAGCAGCCCGGGACTAGCGGGGGACCTGAACTACGAGCAGTACTTC
TRBJ2-7 | TRBV9 | NA | TRBD2 | CASSVDSGGSPTYEQYF | TGTGCCAGCAGCGTAGATAGCGGGGGGTCCCCCACCTACGAGCAGTACTTC
TRBJ1-1 | TRBV7-6 | NA | TRBD1 | CASSFGQGMNTEAFF | TGTGCCAGCAGCTTTGGACAGGGCATGAACACTGAAGCTTTCTTT
TRBJ1-6 | TRBV2 | few | NA | CASMGAGTLHF | TGTGCCAGCATGGGGGCAGGCACCCTCCACTTT
TRBJ1-2 | TRBV19 | NA | TRBD1 | CASSRDRGLNYGYTF | TGTGCCAGTAGCAGGGACAGGGGACTTAACTATGGCTACACCTTC
TRBJ2-1 | TRBV4-1 | NA | TRBD2 | CASSQELRGSSYNEQFF | TGCGCCAGCAGCCAAGAGTTGCGGGGGAGCTCCTACAATGAGCAGTTCTTC
TRBJ1-4 | TRBV2 | NA | NA | CASRVSGEKLFF | TGTGCCAGCAGAGTGTCAGGGGAAAAACTGTTTTTT
TRBJ2-4 | TRBV7-9 | NA | TRBD1 | CASSPGTDSLDGNIQYF | TGTGCCAGCAGCCCCGGGACAGATTCTTTGGATGGAAACATTCAGTACTTC
TRBJ2-2 | TRBV9 | NA | NA | CASSVGTNTGELFF | TGTGCCAGCAGCGTCGGTACGAACACCGGGGAGCTGTTTTTT
TRBJ2-1 | TRBV11-3 | NA | NA | CASSESGSSYNEQFF | TGTGCCAGCAGCGAATCCGGGAGCTCCTACAATGAGCAGTTCTTC
TRBJ1-6 | TRBV6-5 | NA | NA | CASSYRGSSPLHF | TGTGCCAGCAGTTACAGGGGAAGTTCACCCCTCCACTTT
TRBJ1-2 | TRBV6-1 | NA | NA | CASVNGGSGGYTF | TGTGCCAGCGTAAACGGGGGTAGTGGTGGCTACACCTTC
TRBJ2-3 | TRBV2 | NA | TRBD2 | CATPGGTSETDTQYF | TGTGCCACTCCTGGGGGGACTAGCGAGACAGATACGCAGTATTTT
TRBJ1-1 | TRBV20-1 | NA | NA | CSPGTEAFF | TGCAGTCCCGGCACTGAAGCTTTCTTT
TRBJ2-3 | TRBV7-8 | NA | TRBD2 | CASSRGGGTDTQYF | TGTGCCAGCAGCCGCGGGGGGGGCACAGATACGCAGTATTTT
TRBJ2-3 | TRBV15 | NA | NA | CATSILAVSTDTQYF | TGTGCCACCAGCATTCTGGCGGTTAGCACAGATACGCAGTATTTT
TRBJ2-1 | TRBV5-1 | NA | NA | CASSLETRGEQFF | TGCGCCAGCAGCTTGGAGACCCGGGGTGAGCAGTTCTTC
TRBJ2-1 | TRBV2 | NA | NA | CATLDRKNEQFF | TGTGCCACCCTAGACAGGAAAAATGAGCAGTTCTTC
TRBJ2-2 | TRBV2 | NA | NA | CASRVLNTGELFF | TGTGCCAGCCGGGTCTTAAACACCGGGGAGCTGTTTTTT
TRBJ1-3 | TRBV5-1 | NA | NA | CASSLEPGAKGDTIYF | TGCGCCAGCAGCTTGGAACCAGGGGCCAAAGGGGACACCATATATTTT
TRBJ1-5 | TRBV19 | once | NA | CASWEGHQPQHF | TGTGCCAGTTGGGAGGGGCACCAGCCCCAGCATTTT
TRBJ1-2 | TRBV29-1 | NA | NA | CSLLTGNGYTF | TGCAGCCTTCTGACGGGGAATGGCTACACCTTC
TRBJ2-5 | TRBV5-6 | NA | NA | CASSSAWRALQETQYF | TGTGCCAGCAGCTCCGCTTGGCGGGCCCTCCAAGAGACCCAGTACTTC
TRBJ2-6 | TRBV5-1 | once | TRBD1 | CASSGDRAGANVLTF | TGCGCCAGCAGCGGGGACAGGGCTGGGGCCAACGTCCTGACTTTC
TRBJ2-7 | TRBV10-3 | NA | NA | CAITSGEVSYEQYF | TGTGCCATCACCTCGGGGGAGGTCTCCTACGAGCAGTACTTC
TRBJ2-2 | TRBV9 | NA | TRBD1 | CAGQGATGELFF | TGTGCCGGGCAGGGGGCGACCGGGGAGCTGTTTTTT
TRBJ2-5 | TRBV5-1 | once | NA | CASSFGVQETQYF | TGCGCCAGCAGCTTCGGGGTACAAGAGACCCAGTACTTC
TRBJ2-5 | TRBV7-9 | NA | TRBD2 | CASSLQRGAGNWKTQYF | TGTGCCAGCAGCTTACAGCGGGGGGCCGGGAATTGGAAGACCCAGTACTTC
TRBJ2-2 | TRBV14 | NA | TRBD1 | CASSRIQGNSGELFF | TGTGCCAGCAGCCGGATACAGGGGAATTCGGGGGAGCTGTTTTTT
TRBJ2-7 | TRBV9 | NA | TRBD1 | CASSGQGESGYEQYF | TGTGCCAGCAGCGGACAGGGAGAGTCCGGCTACGAGCAGTACTTC
TRBJ1-1 | TRBV29-1 | once | NA | CSVEHRVRYTEAFF | TGCAGCGTTGAACACAGGGTTAGGTACACTGAAGCTTTCTTT
TRBJ1-2 | TRBV6-5 | NA | NA | CATKGGGRRYGYTF | TGTGCCACCAAAGGGGGGGGGCGCCGCTATGGCTACACCTTC